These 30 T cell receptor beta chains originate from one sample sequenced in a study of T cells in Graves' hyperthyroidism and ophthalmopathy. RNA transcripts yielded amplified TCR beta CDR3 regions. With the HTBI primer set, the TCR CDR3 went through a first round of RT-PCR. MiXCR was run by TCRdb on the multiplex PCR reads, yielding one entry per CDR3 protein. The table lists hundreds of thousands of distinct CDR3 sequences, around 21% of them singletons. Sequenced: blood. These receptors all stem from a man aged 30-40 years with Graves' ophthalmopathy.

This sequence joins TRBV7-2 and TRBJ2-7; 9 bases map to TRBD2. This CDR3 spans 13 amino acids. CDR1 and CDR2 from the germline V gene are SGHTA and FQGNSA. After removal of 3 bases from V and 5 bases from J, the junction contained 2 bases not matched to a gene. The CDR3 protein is CASSLGTSNEQYF. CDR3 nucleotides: TGTGCCAGCAGCTTGGGGACTAGCAACGAGCAGTACTTC.

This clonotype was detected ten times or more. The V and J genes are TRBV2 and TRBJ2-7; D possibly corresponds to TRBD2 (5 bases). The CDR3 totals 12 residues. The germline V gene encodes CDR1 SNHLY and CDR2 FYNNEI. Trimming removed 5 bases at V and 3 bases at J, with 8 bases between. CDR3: CASSNRDYEQYF. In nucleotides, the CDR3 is TGTGCCAGCAGTAACCGGGACTACGAGCAGTACTTC.

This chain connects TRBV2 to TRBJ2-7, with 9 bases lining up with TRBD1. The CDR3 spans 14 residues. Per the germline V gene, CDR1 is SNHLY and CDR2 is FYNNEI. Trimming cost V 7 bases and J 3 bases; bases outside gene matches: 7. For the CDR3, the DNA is TGTGCCAGCATCCCGGGACAGGGCCTCTACGAGCAGTACTTC. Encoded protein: CASIPGQGLYEQYF.

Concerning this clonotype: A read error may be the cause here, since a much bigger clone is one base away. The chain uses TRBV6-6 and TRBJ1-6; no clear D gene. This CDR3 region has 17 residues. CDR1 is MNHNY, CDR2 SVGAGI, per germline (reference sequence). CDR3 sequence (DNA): TGTGCCAGCAGTTACTCTGTCGGACCGCCGTATAATACACCCCTCCACTTT. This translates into CASSYSVGPPYNTPLHF.

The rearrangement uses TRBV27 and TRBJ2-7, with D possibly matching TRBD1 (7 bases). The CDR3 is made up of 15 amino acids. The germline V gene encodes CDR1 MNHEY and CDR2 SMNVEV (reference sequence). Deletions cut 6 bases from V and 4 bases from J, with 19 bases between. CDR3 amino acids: CASSPPGGLAYEQYF. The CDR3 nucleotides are TGTGCCAGCAGCCCTCCAGGGGGACTCGCGTACGAGCAGTACTTC.

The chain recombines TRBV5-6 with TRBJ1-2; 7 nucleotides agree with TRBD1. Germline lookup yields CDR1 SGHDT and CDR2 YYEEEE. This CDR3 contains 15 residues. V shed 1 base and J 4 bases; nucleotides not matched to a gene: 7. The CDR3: CASSLFTRDSYGYTF. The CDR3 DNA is TGTGCCAGCAGCTTGTTCACCCGGGACAGCTATGGCTACACCTTC. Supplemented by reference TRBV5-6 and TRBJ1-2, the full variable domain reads DAGVTQSPTHLIKTRGQQVTLRCSPKSGHDTVSWYQQALGQGPQFIFQYYEEEERQRGNFPDRFSGHQFPNYSSELNVNALLLGDSALYLCASSLFTRDSYGYTFGSGTRLTVV.

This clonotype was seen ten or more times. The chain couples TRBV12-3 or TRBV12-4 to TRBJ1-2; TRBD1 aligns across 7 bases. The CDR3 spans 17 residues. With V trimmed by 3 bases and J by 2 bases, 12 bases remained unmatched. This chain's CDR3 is CASSLTSYRGQNYGYTF. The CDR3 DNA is TGTGCCAGCAGTTTGACCAGTTACAGGGGACAAAACTATGGCTACACCTTC.

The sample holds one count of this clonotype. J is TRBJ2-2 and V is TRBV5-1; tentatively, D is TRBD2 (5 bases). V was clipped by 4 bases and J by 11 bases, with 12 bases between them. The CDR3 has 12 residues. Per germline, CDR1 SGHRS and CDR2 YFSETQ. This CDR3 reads CASSITRGELFF. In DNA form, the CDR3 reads TGCGCCAGCAGCATTACACGGGGAGAGCTGTTTTTT.

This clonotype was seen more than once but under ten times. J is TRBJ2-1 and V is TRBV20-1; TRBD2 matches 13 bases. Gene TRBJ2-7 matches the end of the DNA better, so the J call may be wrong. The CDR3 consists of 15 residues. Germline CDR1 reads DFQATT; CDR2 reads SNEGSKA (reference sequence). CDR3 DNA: TGCAGTGCTCCCGCTCCGGGACTAGCGGGAAATGAGCAGTACTTC. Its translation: CSAPAPGLAGNEQYF.

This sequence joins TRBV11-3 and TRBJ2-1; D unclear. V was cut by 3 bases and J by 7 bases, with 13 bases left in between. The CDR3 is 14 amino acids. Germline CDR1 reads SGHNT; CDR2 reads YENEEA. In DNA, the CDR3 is TGTGCCAGCAGCTTCCGGGCGGACCTTAATGAGCAGTTCTTC. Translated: CASSFRADLNEQFF.

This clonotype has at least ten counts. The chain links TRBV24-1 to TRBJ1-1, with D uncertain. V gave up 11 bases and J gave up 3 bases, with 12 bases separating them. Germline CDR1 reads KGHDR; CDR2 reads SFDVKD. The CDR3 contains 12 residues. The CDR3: CAIPDCYTEAFF. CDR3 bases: TGTGCCATCCCCGATTGCTACACTGAAGCTTTCTTT.

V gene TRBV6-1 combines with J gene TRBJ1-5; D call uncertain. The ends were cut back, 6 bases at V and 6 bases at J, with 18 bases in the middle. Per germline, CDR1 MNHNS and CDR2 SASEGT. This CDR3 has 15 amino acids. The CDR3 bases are TGTGCCAGCAGCCCCGAGTCACCGCGGGGTCAGCCCCAGCATTTT. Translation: CASSPESPRGQPQHF.

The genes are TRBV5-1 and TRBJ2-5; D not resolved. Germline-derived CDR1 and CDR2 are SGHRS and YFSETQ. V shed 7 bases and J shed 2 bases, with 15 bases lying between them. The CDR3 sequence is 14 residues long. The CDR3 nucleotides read TGCGCCAGCGGCCCCAGGAACTGGCAAGAGACCCAGTACTTC. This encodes CASGPRNWQETQYF.

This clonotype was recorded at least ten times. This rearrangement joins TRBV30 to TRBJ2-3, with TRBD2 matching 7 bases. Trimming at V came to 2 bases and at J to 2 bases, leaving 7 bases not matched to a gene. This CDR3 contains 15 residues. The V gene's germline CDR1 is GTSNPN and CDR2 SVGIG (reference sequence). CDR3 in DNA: TGTGCCTGGAGTTGGTGGGAGGGATCCACAGATACGCAGTATTTT. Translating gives CAWSWWEGSTDTQYF.

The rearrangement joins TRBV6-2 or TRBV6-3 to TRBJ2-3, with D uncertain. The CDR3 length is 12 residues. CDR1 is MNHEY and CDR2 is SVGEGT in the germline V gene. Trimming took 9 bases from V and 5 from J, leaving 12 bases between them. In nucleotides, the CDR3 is TGTGCCAGATTTCAGTGGGGAGATACGCAGTATTTT. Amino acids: CARFQWGDTQYF.

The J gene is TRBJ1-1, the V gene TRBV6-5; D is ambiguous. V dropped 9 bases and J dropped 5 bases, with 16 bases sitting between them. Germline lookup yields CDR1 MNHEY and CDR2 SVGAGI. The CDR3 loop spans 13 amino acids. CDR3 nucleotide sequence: TGTGCCAGTACAGTTACGGGCAAAACTGAAGCTTTCTTT. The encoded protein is CASTVTGKTEAFF.

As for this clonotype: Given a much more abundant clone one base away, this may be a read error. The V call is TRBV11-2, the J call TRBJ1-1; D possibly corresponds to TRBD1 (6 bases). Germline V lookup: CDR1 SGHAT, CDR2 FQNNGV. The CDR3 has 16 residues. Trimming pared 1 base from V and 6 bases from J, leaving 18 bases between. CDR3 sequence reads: CASSLGQASSRAEAFF. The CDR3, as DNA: TGTGCCAGCAGCTTAGGACAGGCCTCTTCTCGGGCTGAAGCTTTCTTT. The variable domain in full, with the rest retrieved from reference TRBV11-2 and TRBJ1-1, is EAGVAQSPRYKIIEKRQSVAFWCNPISGHATLYWYQQILGQGPKLLIQFQNNGVVDDSQLPKDRFSAERLKGVDSTLKIQPAKLEDSAVYLCASSLGQASSRAEAFFGQGTRLTVV.

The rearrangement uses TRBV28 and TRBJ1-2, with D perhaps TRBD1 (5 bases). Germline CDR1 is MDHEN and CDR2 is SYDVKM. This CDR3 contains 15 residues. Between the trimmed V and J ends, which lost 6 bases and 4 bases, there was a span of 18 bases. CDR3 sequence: CASSQDSDVFYGYTF. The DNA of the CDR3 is TGTGCCAGCAGCCAAGACAGCGATGTCTTCTATGGCTACACCTTC.

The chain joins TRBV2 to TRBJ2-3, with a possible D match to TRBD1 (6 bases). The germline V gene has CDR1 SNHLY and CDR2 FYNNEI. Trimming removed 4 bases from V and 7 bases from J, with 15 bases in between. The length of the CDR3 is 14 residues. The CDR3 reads CASSGQQGSYTQYF. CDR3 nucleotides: TGTGCCAGCAGTGGACAACAGGGAAGCTATACGCAGTATTTT.

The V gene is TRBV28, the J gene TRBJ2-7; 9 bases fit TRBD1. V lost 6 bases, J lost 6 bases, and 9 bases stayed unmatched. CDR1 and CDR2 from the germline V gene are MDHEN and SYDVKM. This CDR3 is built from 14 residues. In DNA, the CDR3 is TGTGCCAGCAGCCCCGGGACAGGGTTCTCCGAGCAGTACTTC. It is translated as CASSPGTGFSEQYF.

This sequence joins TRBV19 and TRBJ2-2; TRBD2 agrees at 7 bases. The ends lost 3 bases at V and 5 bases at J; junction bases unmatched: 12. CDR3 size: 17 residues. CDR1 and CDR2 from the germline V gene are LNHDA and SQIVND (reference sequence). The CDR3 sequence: CASSIGERAGWTGELFF. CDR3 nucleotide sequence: TGTGCCAGTAGTATTGGGGAAAGAGCGGGATGGACCGGGGAGCTGTTTTTT.

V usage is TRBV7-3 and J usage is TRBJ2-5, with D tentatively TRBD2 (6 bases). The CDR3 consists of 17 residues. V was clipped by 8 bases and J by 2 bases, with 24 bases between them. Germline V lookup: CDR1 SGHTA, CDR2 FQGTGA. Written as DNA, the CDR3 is TGTGCCAGCTGCCGGGAGCAAGGACCCACATTTCAAGAGACCCAGTACTTC. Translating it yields CASCREQGPTFQETQYF.

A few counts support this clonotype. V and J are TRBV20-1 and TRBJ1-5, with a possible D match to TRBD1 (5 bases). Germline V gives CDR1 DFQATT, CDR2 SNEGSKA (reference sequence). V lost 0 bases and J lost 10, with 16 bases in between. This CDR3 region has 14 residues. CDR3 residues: CSARDRGAGRPQHF. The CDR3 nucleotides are TGCAGTGCTAGAGATCGTGGGGCGGGACGTCCCCAGCATTTT.

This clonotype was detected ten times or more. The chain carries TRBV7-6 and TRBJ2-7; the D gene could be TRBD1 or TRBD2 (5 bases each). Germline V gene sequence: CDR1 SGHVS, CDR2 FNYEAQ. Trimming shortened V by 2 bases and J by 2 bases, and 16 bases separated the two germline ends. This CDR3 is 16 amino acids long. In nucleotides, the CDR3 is TGTGCCAGCAGCTTAACTGAATGGGACGGTACCTACGAGCAGTACTTC. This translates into CASSLTEWDGTYEQYF.

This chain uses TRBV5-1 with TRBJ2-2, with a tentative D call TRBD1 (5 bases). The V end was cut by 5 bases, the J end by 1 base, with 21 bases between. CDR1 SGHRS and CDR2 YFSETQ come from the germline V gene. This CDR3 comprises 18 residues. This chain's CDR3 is CASRRTPRAGQNTGELFF. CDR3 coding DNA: TGCGCCAGCAGACGGACCCCCCGCGCAGGGCAGAACACCGGGGAGCTGTTTTTT.

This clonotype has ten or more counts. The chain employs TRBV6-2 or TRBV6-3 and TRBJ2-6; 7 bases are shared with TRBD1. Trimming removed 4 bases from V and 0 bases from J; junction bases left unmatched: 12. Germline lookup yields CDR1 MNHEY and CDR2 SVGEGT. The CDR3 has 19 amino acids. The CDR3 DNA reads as TGTGCCAGCAGTTCCCCTTCGACAGGGTACTACTCTGGGGCCAACGTCCTGACTTTC. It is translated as CASSSPSTGYYSGANVLTF.

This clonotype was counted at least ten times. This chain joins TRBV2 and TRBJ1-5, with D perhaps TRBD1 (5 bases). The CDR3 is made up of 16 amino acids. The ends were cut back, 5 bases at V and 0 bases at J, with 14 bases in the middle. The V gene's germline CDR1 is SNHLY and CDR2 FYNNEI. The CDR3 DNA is TGTGCCAGCAGTAGGTCCGGGGGGAGTAGCAATCAGCCCCAGCATTTT. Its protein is CASSRSGGSSNQPQHF.

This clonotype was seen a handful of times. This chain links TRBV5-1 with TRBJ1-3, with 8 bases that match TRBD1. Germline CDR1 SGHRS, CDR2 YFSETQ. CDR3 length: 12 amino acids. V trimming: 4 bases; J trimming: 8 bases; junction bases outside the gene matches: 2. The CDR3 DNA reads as TGCGCCAGCAGCATACAGGGGGACACCATATATTTT. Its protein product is CASSIQGDTIYF.

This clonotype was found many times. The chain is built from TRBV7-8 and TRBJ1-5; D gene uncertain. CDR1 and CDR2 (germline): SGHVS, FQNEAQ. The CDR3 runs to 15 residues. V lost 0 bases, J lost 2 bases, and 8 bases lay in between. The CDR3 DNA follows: TGTGCCAGCAGCTTAGCGGTGTCGGGCAATCAGCCCCAGCATTTT. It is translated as CASSLAVSGNQPQHF.

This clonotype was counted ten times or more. CDR3 nucleotide sequence: TGCAGCGTTGCATTCACAGGGGGAGGCCTACAAGAGACCCAGTACTTC. Protein sequence: CSVAFTGGGLQETQYF. V usage is TRBV29-1 and J usage is TRBJ2-5; 8 nucleotides align to TRBD1. The CDR3 is 16 residues long. The germline CDR1 and CDR2 sequences are SQVTM and ANQGSEA. Unmatched junction bases numbered 12, after V lost 4 bases and J lost 2 bases.